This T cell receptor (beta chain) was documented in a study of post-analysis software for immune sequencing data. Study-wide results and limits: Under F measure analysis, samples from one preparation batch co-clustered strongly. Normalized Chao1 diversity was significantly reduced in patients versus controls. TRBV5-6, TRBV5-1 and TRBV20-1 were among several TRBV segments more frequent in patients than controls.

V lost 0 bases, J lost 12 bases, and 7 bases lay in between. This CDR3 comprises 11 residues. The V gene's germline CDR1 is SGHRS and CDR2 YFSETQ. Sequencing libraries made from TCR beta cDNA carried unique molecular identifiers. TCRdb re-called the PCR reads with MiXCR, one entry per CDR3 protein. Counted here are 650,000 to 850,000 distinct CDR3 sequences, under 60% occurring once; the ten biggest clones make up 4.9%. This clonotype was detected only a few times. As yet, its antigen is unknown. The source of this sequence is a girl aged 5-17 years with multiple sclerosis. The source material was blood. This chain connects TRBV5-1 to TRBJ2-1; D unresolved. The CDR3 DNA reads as TGCGCCAGCAGCTTGGCCTTTTTGCAGTTCTTC. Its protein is CASSLAFLQFF.